One and the same sample provided the 16 T cell receptor beta chains below, sequenced in a study of control samples from healthy donors and cancer patients. TCRdb keeps only in-frame clones here, not all; method: immunoSEQ multiplex PCR. This table has around 200,000 clones, just under 95% appearing once. The material sequenced was blood. The source is a young man in good health.

The chain joins TRBV19 to TRBJ1-1, with 8 positions matching TRBD1. Trimming removed 5 bases from V and 2 bases from J; junction bases left unmatched: 7. Germline values: CDR1 LNHDA, CDR2 SQIVND (reference sequence). There are 15 residues in the CDR3. CDR3 in amino acids: CASSYSDRGNTEAFF. The CDR3, as DNA: TGTGCCAGTAGTTACAGTGACAGGGGAAACACTGAAGCTTTCTTT.

This clone appeared a single time. The rearrangement uses TRBV14 and TRBJ2-2; a weak D match, TRBD1 (5 bases). The germline V and J ends were trimmed by 4 bases and 1 base, with 10 bases remaining between them. The CDR3 is 15 amino acids. Germline V gene sequence: CDR1 SGHDN, CDR2 FVKESK. As DNA, the CDR3 is TGTGCCAGCAGCCCCGACAGATTGAACACCGGGGAGCTGTTTTTT. This sequence encodes CASSPDRLNTGELFF.

V usage is TRBV18 and J usage is TRBJ2-2; 7 nucleotides align to TRBD2. The CDR3 totals 16 residues. With 3 bases clipped from V and 0 bases from J, the junction kept 4 bases outside the gene matches. Germline CDR1 KGHSH, CDR2 LQKENI. The CDR3 DNA sequence: TGTGCCAGCTCACCCGGGAGCGGGGCGAACACCGGGGAGCTGTTTTTT. Protein sequence: CASSPGSGANTGELFF.

The rearrangement links TRBV28 to TRBJ1-2; D gene ambiguous. This CDR3 contains 13 residues. The ends were cut back, 10 bases at V and 3 bases at J, with 15 bases in the middle. Germline assignment: CDR1 MDHEN and CDR2 SYDVKM. Here the CDR3 DNA reads TGTGCCACCTACGATGCCGGCCACTATGGCTACACCTTC. It specifies CATYDAGHYGYTF.

The chain links TRBV27 to TRBJ1-5; maybe TRBD1 (5 bases). Germline CDR1 is MNHEY and CDR2 is SMNVEV (reference sequence). Trimming took off 9 bases at V and 2 bases at J, with 17 bases between the two ends. The CDR3 covers 15 residues. The CDR3 coding sequence is TGTGCCAGTCGGCGGGGGGGAGGGGGCAATCAGCCCCAGCATTTT. This encodes CASRRGGGGNQPQHF.

Comments on this clone: Other DNA sequences in the same sample also yield this CDR3. V gene TRBV7-8 combines with J gene TRBJ2-3; D is possibly TRBD2 (6 bases). The V gene's germline CDR1 is SGHVS and CDR2 FQNEAQ. Trimming shortened V by 1 base and J by 2 bases, and 10 bases separated the two germline ends. The CDR3 extends over 15 amino acids. CDR3 sequence reads: CASSLGAGYTDTQYF. The CDR3 region has the DNA TGTGCCAGCAGCTTAGGGGCGGGGTACACAGATACGCAGTATTTT.

The chain is built from TRBV28 and TRBJ1-1, with D possibly matching TRBD1 (5 bases). The germline gives CDR1 MDHEN, CDR2 SYDVKM. The CDR3 is 15 residues long. V was trimmed by 5 bases and J by 0 bases, leaving 13 bases between them. The DNA of the CDR3 is TGTGCCAGCAGTACATTTCGGGGGGTGAACACTGAAGCTTTCTTT. Translated, it gives CASSTFRGVNTEAFF.

This chain links TRBV7-3 with TRBJ1-1, with no clear D. Germline CDR1 reads SGHTA; CDR2 reads FQGTGA. Trimming took 0 bases from V and 0 from J, leaving 8 bases between them. The CDR3 is 15 residues long. DNA of the CDR3: TGTGCCAGCAGCTTAACGGCACAAATGAACACTGAAGCTTTCTTT. This translates into CASSLTAQMNTEAFF. Drawing the rest from reference TRBV7-3 and TRBJ1-1, the complete variable domain is GAGVSQTPSNKVTEKGKYVELRCDPISGHTALYWYRQSLGQGPEFLIYFQGTGAADDSGLPNDRFFAVRPEGSVSTLKIQRTERGDSAVYLCASSLTAQMNTEAFFGQGTRLTVV.

The CDR3 loop is CASSLSVPDTQYF. The CDR3 coding sequence is TGCGCCAGCAGCCTGAGCGTTCCAGATACGCAGTATTTT. The chain joins TRBV5-1 to TRBJ2-3, with no clear D. The V gene lost 4 bases and the J gene lost 4 bases, with 10 bases spanning the gap. The CDR3 covers 13 residues. Germline-derived CDR1 and CDR2 are SGHRS and YFSETQ. Full variable domain (remainder filled in from reference TRBV5-1 and TRBJ2-3): KAGVTQTPRYLIKTRGQQVTLSCSPISGHRSVSWYQQTPGQGLQFLFEYFSETQRNKGNFPGRFSGRQFSNSRSEMNVSTLELGDSALYLCASSLSVPDTQYFGPGTRLTVL.

This clone was counted once. V gene TRBV6-5 combines with J gene TRBJ2-1; 9 bases align to TRBD2. The CDR3 is made up of 12 amino acids. V was pared by 7 bases and J by 10 bases, with 5 bases of the junction left unmatched. Germline assignment: CDR1 MNHEY and CDR2 SVGAGI. The CDR3, as DNA: TGTGCCAGCAAGCGGGGGGTGGGGGAGCAGTTCTTC. It is translated as CASKRGVGEQFF.

The rearrangement joins TRBV6-5 to TRBJ1-2, with D uncertain. In germline, CDR1 is MNHEY, CDR2 SVGAGI. Deletions cut 0 bases from V and 8 bases from J, with 13 bases between. The CDR3 is 14 residues long. CDR3 in DNA: TGTGCCAGCAGTTACTCGAGACAAGGCATGGGCTACACCTTC. It yields the protein CASSYSRQGMGYTF.

The chain couples TRBV6-1 to TRBJ2-5; maybe TRBD1 (6 bases). The CDR3 totals 16 residues. V lost 4 bases to trimming and J lost 1 base, with 16 bases between them. CDR1 is MNHNS and CDR2 is SASEGT in the germline V gene. The CDR3 DNA is TGTGCCAGCAGTGGCACTATCCGCAGGGGCCAAGAGACCCAGTACTTC. This codes for CASSGTIRRGQETQYF.

The chain employs TRBV5-1 and TRBJ2-3; possible D gene TRBD1, 6 bases. Germline CDR1 SGHRS, CDR2 YFSETQ. V was pared by 2 bases and J by 6 bases, with 13 bases between. This CDR3 comprises 14 residues. The CDR3: CASSLYRVGDTQYF. CDR3 sequence (DNA): TGCGCCAGCAGCTTATACAGGGTAGGCGATACGCAGTATTTT.

This rearrangement joins TRBV6-2 or TRBV6-3 to TRBJ2-3, with TRBD2 matching over 10 bases. Losses at the gene ends were 1 base for V and 4 bases for J; bases not matched to a gene: 5. CDR3 length: 16 amino acids. CDR1 MNHEY and CDR2 SVGEGT come from the germline V gene. The CDR3 nucleotides read TGTGCCAGCAGTTACTTTCTAGCGGGGGTGGCAGATACGCAGTATTTT. The encoded protein is CASSYFLAGVADTQYF.

As concerns this clone: The junction does not match germline at one end; this may be a read error. In nucleotides, the CDR3 is TGCGCCAGCAGTAGGGGGACCGGGGTGGCTTTT. Translating it yields CASSRGTGVAF. The genes are TRBV23-1 and TRBJ1-4; the D gene is possibly TRBD1 (6 bases). TRBV23-1 is assigned to the ORF class and has an uncertain function. The CDR3 is 11 residues long.

This clone turned up a few times. This chain uses TRBV12-5 with TRBJ2-2; tentatively, D is TRBD1 (6 bases). In germline, CDR1 is LGHNT, CDR2 FRNRAP. There are 14 residues in the CDR3. V was clipped by 6 bases and J by 3 bases, with 11 bases between them. CDR3 protein: CASGEDRYTGELFF. CDR3 DNA sequence: TGTGCTAGTGGCGAAGACAGGTACACCGGGGAGCTGTTTTTT.